This TCR beta chain was obtained from a study of control samples from healthy donors and cancer patients. Repertoires were generated with immunoSEQ multiplex PCR, while TCRdb's copy carries only in-frame clones and drops some. The profile shows around 130,000 clones, approximately 90% of them singletons. This clone turned up a few times. This CDR3 is built from 14 residues. Germline V gives CDR1 MNHEY, CDR2 SVGAGI. Trimming left V 5 bases short and J 3 bases short, with 11 bases between. Sequencing was done on a sample of blood. The clonotype originates from a man aged 45-60 years in good health. V usage is TRBV6-5 and J usage is TRBJ1-5; a possible D gene is TRBD1 (5 bases). DNA for the CDR3: TGTGCCAGCAGTCGGGGAGGGGACAATCAGCCCCAGCATTTT. This gives the protein CASSRGGDNQPQHF.